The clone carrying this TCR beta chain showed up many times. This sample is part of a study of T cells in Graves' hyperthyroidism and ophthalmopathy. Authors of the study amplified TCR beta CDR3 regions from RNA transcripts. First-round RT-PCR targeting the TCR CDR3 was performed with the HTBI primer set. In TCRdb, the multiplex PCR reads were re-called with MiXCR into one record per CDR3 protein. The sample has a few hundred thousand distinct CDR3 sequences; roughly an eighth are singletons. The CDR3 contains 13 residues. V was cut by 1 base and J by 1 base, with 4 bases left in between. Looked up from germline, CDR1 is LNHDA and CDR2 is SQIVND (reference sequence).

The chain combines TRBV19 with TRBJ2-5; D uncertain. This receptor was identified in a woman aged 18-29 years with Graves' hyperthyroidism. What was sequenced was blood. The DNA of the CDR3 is TGTGCCAGTAGTATAGGGGGCCAAGAGACCCAGTACTTC. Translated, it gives CASSIGGQETQYF. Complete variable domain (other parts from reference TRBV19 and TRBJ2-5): DGGITQSPKYLFRKEGQNVTLSCEQNLNHDAMYWYRQDPGQGLRLIYYSQIVNDFQKGDIAEGYSVSREKKESFPLTVTSAQKNPTAFYLCASSIGGQETQYFGPGTRLLVL.